This is a list of T cell receptor beta chains from one sample in a study of shared clonotypes between healthy human individuals. TCRdb keeps only in-frame clones here, not all; method: immunoSEQ multiplex PCR. The sample lists about 2.1 million clones, about 94% occurring once. The specimen was naive CD8+ T cells from PBMCs. The receptors originated from a young man in good health. Some clones in this sample may be carry-over from other donors' samples. Each CDR3 is given with its conserved first and last residue. D genes are given only for firm matches. Only some rows state a clone size, as once, few, many or a class for expanded clones.

-	TRBV29-1	TRBJ2-5	-	CSVEERQPRQETQYF	TGCAGCGTTGAAGAAAGACAACCTCGCCAAGAGACCCAGTACTTC
TRBD2	TRBV19	TRBJ2-7	-	CASGRSLYEQYF	TGTGCCAGCGGGAGGTCTCTCTACGAGCAGTACTTC
-	TRBV7-3	TRBJ2-1	-	CASSKGGQSYNEQFF	TGTGCCAGCAGCAAGGGGGGGCAATCCTACAATGAGCAGTTCTTC
TRBD1	TRBV19	TRBJ2-5	-	CASTKDREGIQETQYF	TGTGCCAGTACCAAGGACAGGGAAGGAATCCAAGAGACCCAGTACTTC
TRBD1	TRBV5-1	TRBJ1-1	-	CASSSTPPDRGNTEAFF	TGCGCCAGCAGCTCCACCCCTCCTGACAGGGGGAACACTGAAGCTTTCTTT
TRBD1	TRBV7-9	TRBJ2-3	-	CASSSQGQGGTTDTQYF	TGTGCCAGCAGCTCCCAAGGACAGGGGGGGACCACAGATACGCAGTATTTT
-	TRBV9	TRBJ1-2	-	CASSDNRVAENYGYTF	TGTGCCAGCAGCGATAACAGGGTAGCAGAAAACTATGGCTACACCTTC
-	TRBV19	TRBJ1-1	-	CASSIDPDRLNTEAFF	TGTGCCAGTAGTATAGATCCTGACAGACTGAACACTGAAGCTTTCTTT
-	TRBV5-4	TRBJ2-7	once	CASSLSDGYEQYF	TGTGCCAGCAGCCTTTCGGACGGGTACGAGCAGTACTTC
-	TRBV6-6	TRBJ2-1	-	CASSYLRDIGSDEQFF	TGTGCCAGCAGTTACCTCAGGGATATAGGGTCAGATGAGCAGTTCTTC
-	TRBV7-9	TRBJ2-1	-	CASRDSTYNEQFF	TGTGCCAGCAGGGACAGCACTTACAATGAGCAGTTCTTC
-	TRBV2	TRBJ1-1	-	CASKARAVMNTEAFF	TGTGCCAGCAAGGCGAGAGCGGTCATGAACACTGAAGCTTTCTTT
-	TRBV5-1	TRBJ1-2	-	CASSLGTALYGYTF	TGCGCCAGCAGCTTGGGGACCGCGCTCTATGGCTACACCTTC